What follows are 7 T cell receptor beta chains derived from one specimen sequenced in a study of CD8 T cells in ankylosing spondylitis. TCRdb used MiXCR to reprocess the 5' RACE reads, holding one entry per CDR3 protein. The sample contains around 480,000 distinct CDR3 sequences, roughly a sixth of which appear only once. These TCRs are of unknown antigen specificity. General study findings and limits: It appeared that ankylosing spondylitis blood was characterized by a TCR beta motif of several highly homologous variants.

Source material: blood, either unsorted or a sorted T cell fraction (not recorded which). These receptors came from a male donor with ankylosing spondylitis.

The chain combines TRBV3-1 with TRBJ2-2, with 8 bases matching TRBD2. Trimming removed 1 base from V and 5 bases from J; junction bases left unmatched: 9. Looked up from germline, CDR1 is LGHDT and CDR2 is YNNKEL (reference sequence). The CDR3 sequence is 17 residues long. CDR3 sequence: CASSQAPGLGGTGELFF. The CDR3 nucleotides read TGTGCCAGCAGCCAAGCACCGGGACTAGGGGGGACCGGGGAGCTGTTTTTT.

The rearrangement joins TRBV5-1 to TRBJ1-1; weak D call: TRBD1 (5 bases). Germline CDR1 reads SGHRS; CDR2 reads YFSETQ. The CDR3 sequence is 15 residues long. V was pared by 0 bases and J by 4 bases, with 13 bases between. CDR3 residues: CASSLVGVEGTEAFF. The DNA for the CDR3 is TGCGCCAGCAGCTTGGTAGGGGTGGAGGGCACTGAAGCTTTCTTT.

This clonotype was counted many times. V is TRBV12-3 or TRBV12-4 and J is TRBJ1-1; D is undetermined. The ends were cut back, 6 bases at V and 7 bases at J, with 9 bases in the middle. This CDR3 region has 11 residues. CDR3 sequence: CASRPRVEAFF. Written as DNA, the CDR3 is TGTGCCAGCAGACCCAGAGTTGAAGCTTTCTTT.

The CDR3 DNA is TGCAGTGCCCCAGGACCACTAGCGGCGGGTACAGGCATTCAGTACTTC. It codes for CSAPGPLAAGTGIQYF. The chain couples TRBV20-1 to TRBJ2-4, with 8 bases lining up with TRBD2. Germline V gene data show CDR1 as DFQATT and CDR2 as SNEGSKA (reference sequence). The CDR3 loop spans 16 amino acids. The V and J ends lost 6 bases and 9 bases, in that order; junction bases with no gene match: 19.

There are many counts of this clonotype. V usage is TRBV12-3 or TRBV12-4 and J usage is TRBJ2-3; possible D gene TRBD2, 6 bases. CDR3 length: 14 amino acids. The V and J ends lost 5 bases and 7 bases respectively, with 16 bases between them. CDR3 residues: CASSPRLVSNTQYF. CDR3 sequence (DNA): TGTGCCAGCAGTCCGAGACTAGTTTCAAATACGCAGTATTTT.

The sample holds a few counts of this clonotype. DNA for the CDR3: TGTGCCAGCACCCGGAAGAGTGACGAGCAGTACTTC. Protein: CASTRKSDEQYF. The chain recombines TRBV12-3 or TRBV12-4 with TRBJ2-7, with D unresolved. Trimming took 7 bases from V and 5 from J, leaving 12 bases between them. The length of the CDR3 is 12 residues.

The sample holds one count of this clonotype. The gene calls are TRBV30 and TRBJ2-7; D is ambiguous. The V end was cut by 5 bases, the J end by 5 bases, with 10 bases between. Germline loops: CDR1 GTSNPN, CDR2 SVGIG (reference sequence). The CDR3 totals 11 residues. The CDR3 loop is CAWRNGHEQYF. The CDR3 DNA sequence: TGTGCCTGGCGAAACGGCCACGAGCAGTACTTC.